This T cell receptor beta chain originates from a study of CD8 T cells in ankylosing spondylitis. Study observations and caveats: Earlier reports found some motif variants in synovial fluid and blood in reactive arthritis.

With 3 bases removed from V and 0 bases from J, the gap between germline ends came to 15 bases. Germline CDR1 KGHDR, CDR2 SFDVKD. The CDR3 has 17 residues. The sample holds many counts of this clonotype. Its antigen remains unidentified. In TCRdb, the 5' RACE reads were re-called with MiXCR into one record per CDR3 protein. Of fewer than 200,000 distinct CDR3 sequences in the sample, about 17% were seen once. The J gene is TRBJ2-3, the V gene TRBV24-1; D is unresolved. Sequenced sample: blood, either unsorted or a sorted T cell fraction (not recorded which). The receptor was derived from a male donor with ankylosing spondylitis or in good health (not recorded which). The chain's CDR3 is CATSDTVVRQSTDTQYF. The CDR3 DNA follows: TGTGCCACCAGTGATACCGTCGTGAGGCAGAGCACAGATACGCAGTATTTT.